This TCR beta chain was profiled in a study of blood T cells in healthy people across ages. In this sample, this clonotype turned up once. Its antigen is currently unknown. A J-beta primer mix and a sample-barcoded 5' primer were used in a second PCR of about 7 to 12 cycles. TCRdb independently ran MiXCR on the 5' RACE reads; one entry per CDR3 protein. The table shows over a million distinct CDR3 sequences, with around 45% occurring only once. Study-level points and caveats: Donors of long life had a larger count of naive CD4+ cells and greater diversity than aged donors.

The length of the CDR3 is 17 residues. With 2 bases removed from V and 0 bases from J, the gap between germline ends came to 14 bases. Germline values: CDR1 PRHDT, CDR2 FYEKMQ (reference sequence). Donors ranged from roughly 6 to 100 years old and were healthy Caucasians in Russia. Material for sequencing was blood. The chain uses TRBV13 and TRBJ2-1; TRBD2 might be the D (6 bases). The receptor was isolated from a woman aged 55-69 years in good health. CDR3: CASSLIADTSSYNEQFF. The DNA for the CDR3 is TGTGCCAGCAGCTTAATAGCGGACACAAGCTCCTACAATGAGCAGTTCTTC.